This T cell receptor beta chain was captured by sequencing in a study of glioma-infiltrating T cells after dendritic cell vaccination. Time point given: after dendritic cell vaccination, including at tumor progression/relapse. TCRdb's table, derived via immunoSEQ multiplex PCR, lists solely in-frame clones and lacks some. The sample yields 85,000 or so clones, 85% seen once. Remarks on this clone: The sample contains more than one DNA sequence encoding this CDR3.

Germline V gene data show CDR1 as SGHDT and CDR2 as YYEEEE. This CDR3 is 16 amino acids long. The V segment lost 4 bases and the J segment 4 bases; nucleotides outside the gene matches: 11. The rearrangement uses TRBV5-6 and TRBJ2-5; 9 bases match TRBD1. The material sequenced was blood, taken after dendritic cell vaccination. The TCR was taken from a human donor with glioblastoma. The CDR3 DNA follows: TGTGCCAGCAGCGAACAGGCCGGGACAGGGAGAGAGACCCAGTACTTC. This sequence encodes CASSEQAGTGRETQYF.